This T cell receptor beta chain was found in a study of shared clonotypes between healthy human individuals. This CDR3 has 16 residues. Germline V gene data show CDR1 as SGHTS and CDR2 as YDEGEE. V dropped 2 bases and J dropped 3; count of bases not matched to a gene: 9. Naive CD8 cells were CD45RO-negative, positively selected for CCR7, excluding terminally differentiated effector memory CD45RA+ cells. Comments on this clone: The antigen is undetermined.

Overall study results and limits: Investigators collected only blood, and repertoires in tissues likely differ.

The repertoire was sequenced with immunoSEQ multiplex PCR; TCRdb's copy has only in-frame clones and lacks some. Counted here are over 2 million clones, roughly 94% occurring once; the ten biggest clones make up 0.85% to 1.3%. The J gene is TRBJ2-7, the V gene TRBV5-8, with TRBD2 matching over 9 bases. The sequence came from a man younger than 35 in good health. The sequencing sample was made of naive CD8+ T cells sorted from blood. The CDR3 sequence: CASSFGGLAGLYEQYF. The CDR3 bases are TGTGCCAGCAGCTTTGGGGGTCTAGCGGGGCTCTACGAGCAGTACTTC.